This T cell receptor beta chain was captured by sequencing in a study of CD8+ T cells in alopecia areata. Findings of the study overall: With tofacitinib ongoing, many expanded lesional clones persisted in both scalp and blood.

It was cDNA, reverse transcribed from extracted RNA, that served as the sequencing template. The repertoire was sequenced with immunoSEQ multiplex PCR; TCRdb's copy has only in-frame clones and lacks some. The sample includes about 220,000 clones, 50% to 60% of them seen just once. The CDR3 contains 12 residues. Per the germline V gene, CDR1 is SQVTM and CDR2 is ANQGSEA. Trimming removed 4 bases at V and 3 bases at J, with 9 bases between. The treatment here: oral pan-JAK inhibitor, 5-10 mg twice daily. Regarding this clone: Its antigen is unidentified.

The chain links TRBV29-1 to TRBJ1-2; D might be TRBD1 (5 bases). Sequencing was performed on CD4+ T cells sorted from blood, taken at week 4, from a patient treated with tofacitinib. This receptor was taken from a human donor with alopecia areata. Here the CDR3 reads CSVADSYYGYTF. The CDR3 DNA sequence: TGCAGCGTTGCCGACAGCTACTATGGCTACACCTTC.